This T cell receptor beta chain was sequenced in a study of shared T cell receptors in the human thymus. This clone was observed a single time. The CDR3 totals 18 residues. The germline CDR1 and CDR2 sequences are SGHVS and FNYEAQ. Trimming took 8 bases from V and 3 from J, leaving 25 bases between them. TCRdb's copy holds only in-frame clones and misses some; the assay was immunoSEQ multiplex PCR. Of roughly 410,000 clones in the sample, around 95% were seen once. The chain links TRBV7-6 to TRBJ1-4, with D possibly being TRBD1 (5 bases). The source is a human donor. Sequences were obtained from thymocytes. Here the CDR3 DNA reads TGTGCCAGCGGATTATTCTTGAGCCAGGGAAGGGCTAATGAAAAACTGTTTTTT. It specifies CASGLFLSQGRANEKLFF.